This T cell receptor (beta chain) was captured in a study of T cell clonality in common variable immunodeficiency. Donors gave roughly 4.5 to 8 ml heparinized peripheral whole blood. Germline CDR1 and CDR2: SEHNR and FQNEAQ (reference sequence). This CDR3 spans 15 amino acids. The assay was immunoSEQ multiplex PCR, and TCRdb's table has in-frame clones only and misses some. The data show some 50,000 clones, with none appearing a single time. Overall study results and limits: CVID subjects had higher TCRbeta clonality than healthy controls, most marked in about a third.

This clone was recorded a few times. Its target is not known. The read ends 3 residues shy of where the CDR3 ends; the end is completed using the germline J gene. The chain has TRBV7-9 and TRBJ2-4; 9 bases line up with TRBD1. The sequenced sample was peripheral blood mononuclear cells. The origin of this receptor is a person aged 18 to 69 in good health. CDR3 DNA (partial): TGTGCCAGCAGCTTAGCTACAGGGGGCAAGGGTGGT. Translated: CASSLATGGKGG. The full CDR3 sequence reads CASSLATGGKGGQYF.